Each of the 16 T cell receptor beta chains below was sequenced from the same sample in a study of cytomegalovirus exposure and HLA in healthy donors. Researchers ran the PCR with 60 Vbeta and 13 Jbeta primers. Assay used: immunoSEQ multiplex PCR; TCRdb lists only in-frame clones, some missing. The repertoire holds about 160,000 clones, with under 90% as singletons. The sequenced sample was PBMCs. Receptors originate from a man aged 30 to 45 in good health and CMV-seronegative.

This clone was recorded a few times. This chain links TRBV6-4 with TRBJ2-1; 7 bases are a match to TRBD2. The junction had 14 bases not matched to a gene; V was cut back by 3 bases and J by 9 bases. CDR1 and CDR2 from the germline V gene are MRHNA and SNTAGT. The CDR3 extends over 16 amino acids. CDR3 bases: TGTGCCAGCAGTGAATCCGCGGGAGTGCGTTTCAGTGAGCAGTTCTTC. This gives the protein CASSESAGVRFSEQFF.

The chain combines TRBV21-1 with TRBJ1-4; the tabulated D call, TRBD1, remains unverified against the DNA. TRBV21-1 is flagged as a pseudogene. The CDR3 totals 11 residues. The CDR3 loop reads CASRADEKLFF. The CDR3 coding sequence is TGTGCCAGCAGGGCTGATGAAAAACTGTTTTTT.

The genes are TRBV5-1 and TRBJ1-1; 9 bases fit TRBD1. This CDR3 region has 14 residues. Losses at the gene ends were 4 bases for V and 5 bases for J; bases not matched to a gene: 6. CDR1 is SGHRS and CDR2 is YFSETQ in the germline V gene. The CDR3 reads CASSTHRGLTEAFF. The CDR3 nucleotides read TGCGCCAGCAGCACCCACAGGGGGCTGACTGAAGCTTTCTTT.

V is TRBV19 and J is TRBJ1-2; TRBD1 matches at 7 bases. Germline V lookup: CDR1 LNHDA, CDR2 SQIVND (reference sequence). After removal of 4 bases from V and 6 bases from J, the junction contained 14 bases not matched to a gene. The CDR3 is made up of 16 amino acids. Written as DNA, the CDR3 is TGTGCCAGTAGTACCACCGGACAGGCCCGTGCCAATGGCTACACCTTC. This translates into CASSTTGQARANGYTF.

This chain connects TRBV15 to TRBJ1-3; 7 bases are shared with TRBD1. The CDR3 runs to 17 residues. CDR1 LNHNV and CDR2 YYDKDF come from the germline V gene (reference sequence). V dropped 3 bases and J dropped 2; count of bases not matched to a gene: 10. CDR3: CATSRDPTGLAGNTIYF. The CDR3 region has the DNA TGTGCCACCAGCAGGGACCCGACAGGGTTAGCTGGAAACACCATATATTTT.

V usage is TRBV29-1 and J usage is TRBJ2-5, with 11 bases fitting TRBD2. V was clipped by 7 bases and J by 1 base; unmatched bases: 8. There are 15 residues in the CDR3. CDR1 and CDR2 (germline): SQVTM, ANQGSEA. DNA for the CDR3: TGCAGCGCTGGGACTAGCGGTATGATCCAAGAGACCCAGTACTTC. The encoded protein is CSAGTSGMIQETQYF. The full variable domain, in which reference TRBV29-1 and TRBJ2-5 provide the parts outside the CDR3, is SAVISQKPSRDICQRGTSLTIQCQVDSQVTMMFWYRQQPGQSLTLIATANQGSEATYESGFVIDKFPISRPNLTFSTLTVSNMSPEDSSIYLCSAGTSGMIQETQYFGPGTRLLVL.

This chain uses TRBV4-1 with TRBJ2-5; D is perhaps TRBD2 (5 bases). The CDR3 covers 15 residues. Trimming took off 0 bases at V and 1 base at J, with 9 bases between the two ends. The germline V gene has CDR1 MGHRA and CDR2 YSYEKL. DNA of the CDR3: TGCGCCAGCAGCCAAGAGGGGAGTCCCCAAGAGACCCAGTACTTC. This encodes CASSQEGSPQETQYF.

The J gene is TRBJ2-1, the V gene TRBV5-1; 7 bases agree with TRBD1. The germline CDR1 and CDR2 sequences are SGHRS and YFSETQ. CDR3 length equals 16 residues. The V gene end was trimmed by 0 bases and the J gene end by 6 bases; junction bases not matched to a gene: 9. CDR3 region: CASSLAETGSPNEQFF. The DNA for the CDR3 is TGCGCCAGCAGCTTGGCCGAGACAGGGTCCCCCAATGAGCAGTTCTTC.

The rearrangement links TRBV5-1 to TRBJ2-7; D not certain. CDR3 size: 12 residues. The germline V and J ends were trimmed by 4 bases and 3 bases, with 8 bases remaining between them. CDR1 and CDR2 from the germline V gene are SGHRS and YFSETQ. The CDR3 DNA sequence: TGCGCCAGCAGCCCCGACATCTACGAGCAGTACTTC. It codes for CASSPDIYEQYF.

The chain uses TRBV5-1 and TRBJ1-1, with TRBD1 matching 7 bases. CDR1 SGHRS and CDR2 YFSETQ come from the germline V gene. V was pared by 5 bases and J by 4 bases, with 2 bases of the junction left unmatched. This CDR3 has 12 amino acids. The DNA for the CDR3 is TGCGCCAGCAGACAGGGGTTCACTGAAGCTTTCTTT. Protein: CASRQGFTEAFF.

CDR3 amino acids: CASSTDRASYEQYF. The DNA for the CDR3 is TGTGCCAGTAGTACGGACAGGGCGTCCTACGAGCAGTACTTC. This chain joins TRBV19 and TRBJ2-7; TRBD1 matches at 8 bases. The CDR3 has 14 amino acids. Looked up from germline, CDR1 is LNHDA and CDR2 is SQIVND (reference sequence). V shed 4 bases and J 1 base; nucleotides not matched to a gene: 3.

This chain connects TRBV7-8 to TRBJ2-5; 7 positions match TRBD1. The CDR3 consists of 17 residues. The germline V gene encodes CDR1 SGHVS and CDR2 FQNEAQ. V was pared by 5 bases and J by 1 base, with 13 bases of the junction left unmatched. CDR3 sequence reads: CASSPEGYRGIQETQYF. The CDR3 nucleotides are TGTGCCAGCAGCCCTGAAGGGTACAGGGGAATCCAAGAGACCCAGTACTTC. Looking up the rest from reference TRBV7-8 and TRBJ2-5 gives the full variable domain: GAGVSQSPRYKVAKRGQDVALRCDPISGHVSLFWYQQALGQGPEFLTYFQNEAQLDKSGLPSDRFFAERPEGSVSTLKIQRTQQEDSAVYLCASSPEGYRGIQETQYFGPGTRLLVL.

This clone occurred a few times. The CDR3 nucleotides read TGTGCCAGCAGACTAGGGTTTCTTCAGCCCCAGCATTTT. Translated, it gives CASRLGFLQPQHF. The rearrangement uses TRBV6-5 and TRBJ1-5; no clear D gene. The CDR3 is made up of 13 amino acids. Germline loops: CDR1 MNHEY, CDR2 SVGAGI. Trimming removed 6 bases from V and 6 bases from J, with 12 bases in between.

For the CDR3, the DNA is TGTGCCAGCAGCTTGTCTAGCGGGGCCAATAAGACTGGAAACACCATATATTTT. Translation: CASSLSSGANKTGNTIYF. J is TRBJ1-3 and V is TRBV5-4, with a tentative D call TRBD1 (5 bases). Germline V gene sequence: CDR1 SGHNT, CDR2 YYREEE (reference sequence). CDR3 length equals 18 residues. Trimming stripped 1 base from V and 2 bases from J, with 19 bases between.

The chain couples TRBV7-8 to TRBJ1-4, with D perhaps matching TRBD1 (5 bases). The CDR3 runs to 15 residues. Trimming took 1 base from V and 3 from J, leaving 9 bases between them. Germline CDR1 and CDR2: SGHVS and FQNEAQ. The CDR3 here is CASSLGTGPNEKLFF. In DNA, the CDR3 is TGTGCCAGCAGCTTAGGTACAGGACCTAATGAAAAACTGTTTTTT.

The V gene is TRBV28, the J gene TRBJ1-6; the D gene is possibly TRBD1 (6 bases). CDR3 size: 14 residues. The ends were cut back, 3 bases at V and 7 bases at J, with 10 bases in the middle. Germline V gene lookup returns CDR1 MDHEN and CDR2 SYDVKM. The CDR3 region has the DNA TGTGCCAGCAGTTTGGACAGTCGGAATTCACCCCTCCACTTT. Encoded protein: CASSLDSRNSPLHF.